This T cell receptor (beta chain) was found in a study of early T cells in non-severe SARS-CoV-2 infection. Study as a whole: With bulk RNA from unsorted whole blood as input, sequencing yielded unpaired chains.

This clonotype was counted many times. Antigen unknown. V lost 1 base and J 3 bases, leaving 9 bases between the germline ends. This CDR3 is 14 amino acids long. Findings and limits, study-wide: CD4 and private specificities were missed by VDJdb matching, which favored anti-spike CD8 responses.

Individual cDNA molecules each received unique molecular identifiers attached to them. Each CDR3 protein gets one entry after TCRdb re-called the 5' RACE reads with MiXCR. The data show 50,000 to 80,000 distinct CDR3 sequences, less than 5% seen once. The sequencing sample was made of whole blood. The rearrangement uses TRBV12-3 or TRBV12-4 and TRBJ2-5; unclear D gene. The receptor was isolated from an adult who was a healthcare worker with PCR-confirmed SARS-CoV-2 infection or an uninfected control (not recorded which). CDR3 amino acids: CASSLVGSKETQYF. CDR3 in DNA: TGTGCCAGCAGTTTAGTAGGTAGCAAAGAGACCCAGTACTTC.